A selection of T cell receptor beta chains follows, all from one sample in a study of cytomegalovirus exposure and HLA in healthy donors. Only in-frame clones appear in the TCRdb table, and some are missing; sequencing was by immunoSEQ multiplex PCR. The profile shows around 130,000 clones, around 80% of them singletons. Sequenced: PBMCs. Every receptor here comes from a woman in her thirties or forties in good health and CMV-seronegative. Each CDR3 is given with its conserved first and last residue. The D gene is left open where the match is weak. Clone size is shown for a subset of rows, as once, few, many or a class of expanded clone.

v_call	clone_size	d_call	j_call	cdr3_nt	cdr3_aa
TRBV6-5	-	TRBD1	TRBJ2-1	TGTGCCAGCAGTTACCAGGGGGCGCGTTACAATGAGCAGTTCTTC	CASSYQGARYNEQFF
TRBV27	-	-	TRBJ2-5	TGTGCCAGCAGGACGAGGGTGACACGGAGGGAGACCCAGTACTTC	CASRTRVTRRETQYF
TRBV12-5	-	-	TRBJ1-1	TGTGCTAGTGGTTTGGTAAGACATCAAGGAACGACTGAAGCTTTCTTT	CASGLVRHQGTTEAFF
TRBV7-9	-	TRBD2	TRBJ2-2	TGTGCCAGCAGCTTAGCGGGGCGAGCGGGACCTGAGCTGTTTTTT	CASSLAGRAGPELFF
TRBV5-6	few	TRBD1	TRBJ1-3	TGTGCCAGCCGACAGGGAGGAAACACCATATATTTT	CASRQGGNTIYF
TRBV7-8	-	TRBD2	TRBJ2-3	TGTGCCAGCAGCTTAGTGTCGCGGGGGGGCACAGATACGCAGTATTTT	CASSLVSRGGTDTQYF
TRBV5-1	-	TRBD2	TRBJ2-2	TGCGCCAGCAGCTTGGACCGAGCGGGGCTGGGGACCGGGGAGCTGTTTTTT	CASSLDRAGLGTGELFF
TRBV19	-	-	TRBJ2-7	TGTGCCAGTAGTAAAGGAGGGACCTTCTCCTACGAGCAGTACTTC	CASSKGGTFSYEQYF
TRBV5-1	-	TRBD2	TRBJ2-4	TGCGCCAGCAGCCGGGGGACTAGCGAAAACATTCAGTACTTC	CASSRGTSENIQYF
TRBV11-2	-	TRBD2	TRBJ2-7	TGTGCCAGCAGCTTAGTGGCAGGGAGGGACTACGAGCAGTACTTC	CASSLVAGRDYEQYF
TRBV18	-	-	TRBJ2-2	TGTGCCAGCTCACCACCGGGAACGCAGGGGCGCACCGGGGAGCTGTTTTTT	CASSPPGTQGRTGELFF
TRBV6-1	-	-	TRBJ1-1	TGTGCCAGCAGTGAAGTAAATTGGGGCAACACTGAAGCTTTCTTT	CASSEVNWGNTEAFF